The 26 T cell receptor beta chains given below trace back to one sample, sequenced in a study of blood T cell repertoires in COVID-19. Using immunoSEQ multiplex PCR, the repertoire was profiled, and TCRdb retains in-frame clones only, with some absent. The profile shows about 480,000 clones, approximately 88% of them singletons. Sequenced: PBMCs or T cells enriched from blood (not recorded which). These receptors all come from a woman aged 40-49 years who had recovered from COVID-19.

The rearrangement joins TRBV18 to TRBJ1-5; no clear D. The CDR3 totals 16 residues. With 0 bases removed from V and 5 bases from J, the gap between germline ends came to 14 bases. Germline CDR1 is KGHSH and CDR2 is LQKENI. The CDR3 spells CASSPPWRVGYQPQHF. The CDR3 DNA follows: TGTGCCAGCTCACCACCGTGGAGGGTAGGTTATCAGCCCCAGCATTTT.

This rearrangement joins TRBV7-2 to TRBJ1-2; tentatively, D is TRBD1 (5 bases). Germline values: CDR1 SGHTA, CDR2 FQGNSA. The CDR3 runs 14 residues. Deletions cut 3 bases from V and 5 bases from J, with 13 bases between. CDR3 DNA sequence: TGTGCCAGCAGCTTCAGGGAAGTTGGGTATGGCTACACCTTC. Translated: CASSFREVGYGYTF.

The chain links TRBV15 to TRBJ2-7; 8 bases are a match to TRBD1. The CDR3 spans 15 residues. The trim removed 3 bases at V and 2 bases at J, leaving 6 bases unmatched. Looked up from germline, CDR1 is LNHNV and CDR2 is YYDKDF (reference sequence). The CDR3 sequence is CATSSSGGPTYEQYF. The CDR3 DNA reads TGTGCCACCAGCAGCTCAGGGGGCCCCACCTACGAGCAGTACTTC.

The chain uses TRBV7-9 and TRBJ2-3, with TRBD1 as a possible D gene (6 bases). The CDR3 has 15 amino acids. The germline V gene has CDR1 SEHNR and CDR2 FQNEAQ (reference sequence). Between the trimmed V and J ends, which lost 1 base and 2 bases, there was a span of 10 bases. The CDR3 sequence is CASSLGDTSTDTQYF. The CDR3 DNA follows: TGTGCCAGCAGCTTAGGGGACACCTCCACAGATACGCAGTATTTT.

The J gene is TRBJ2-1, the V gene TRBV18; 8 bases are a match to TRBD2. With V trimmed by 1 base and J by 4 bases, 3 bases remained unmatched. From germline, CDR1 is KGHSH and CDR2 LQKENI. CDR3 length: 15 amino acids. The CDR3 coding sequence is TGTGCCAGCTCACCACGGGTAGCGGGGTACAATGAGCAGTTCTTC. This translates into CASSPRVAGYNEQFF.

In regard to this clone: Other DNA sequences within the sample encode an identical CDR3. The chain joins TRBV29-1 to TRBJ1-1, with unresolved D. CDR3 length: 12 amino acids. Germline CDR1 reads SQVTM; CDR2 reads ANQGSEA. V was pared by 4 bases and J by 0 bases, with 6 bases between. DNA of the CDR3: TGCAGCGTTGTCCAGATGAACACTGAAGCTTTCTTT. It is translated as CSVVQMNTEAFF.

The V and J genes are TRBV30 and TRBJ1-1; D is possibly TRBD1 (6 bases). V lost 4 bases, J lost 0 bases, and 9 bases lay in between. Germline assignment: CDR1 GTSNPN and CDR2 SVGIG (reference sequence). The CDR3 is made up of 13 amino acids. The CDR3 DNA reads as TGTGCCTGGACCGGACAGTTGAACACTGAAGCTTTCTTT. It is translated as CAWTGQLNTEAFF.

The chain recombines TRBV20-1 with TRBJ1-2, with D perhaps TRBD1 (5 bases). With 3 bases removed from V and 5 bases from J, the gap between germline ends came to 13 bases. CDR1 is DFQATT, CDR2 SNEGSKA, per germline (reference sequence). This CDR3 contains 13 residues. This CDR3 is CSASSGGTYGYTF. The DNA for the CDR3 is TGCAGTGCTAGTAGCGGGGGGACTTATGGCTACACCTTC.

About this clone: Other DNA sequences in this sample translate to the same CDR3. The CDR3 reads CASSQGRGRETQYF. CDR3 nucleotide sequence: TGTGCCAGCAGCCAAGGCAGGGGGCGAGAGACCCAGTACTTC. The chain couples TRBV4-2 to TRBJ2-5, with TRBD1 matching 8 bases. This CDR3 contains 14 residues. Germline V gene data show CDR1 as LGHNA and CDR2 as YNFKEQ. V trimming: 1 base; J trimming: 4 bases; junction bases outside the gene matches: 2.

The gene calls are TRBV5-1 and TRBJ2-3; unclear D gene. The CDR3 spans 16 residues. Trimming left V 0 bases short and J 0 bases short, with 11 bases between. In germline, CDR1 is SGHRS, CDR2 YFSETQ. CDR3 sequence reads: CASSLAGLTSTDTQYF. The CDR3 DNA reads TGCGCCAGCAGCTTGGCTGGTCTTACTAGCACAGATACGCAGTATTTT.

This chain connects TRBV10-1 to TRBJ1-5; D remains unclear. V was trimmed by 4 bases and J by 4 bases, leaving 8 bases between them. Germline CDR1 is WNHNN and CDR2 is SYGVQD (reference sequence). This CDR3 has 13 residues. This CDR3 reads CASSVGRNQPQHF. DNA for the CDR3: TGCGCCAGCAGTGTTGGGAGAAATCAGCCCCAGCATTTT.

A note on this clone: This CDR3 is also generated by other DNA sequences in the sample. V is TRBV5-6 and J is TRBJ2-7; 9 bases match TRBD1. Per germline, CDR1 SGHDT and CDR2 YYEEEE. V trimming: 0 bases; J trimming: 2 bases; junction bases outside the gene matches: 0. The CDR3 length is 14 residues. The CDR3 here is CASSLGQGAYEQYF. The CDR3 region has the DNA TGTGCCAGCAGCTTGGGACAGGGGGCCTACGAGCAGTACTTC.

The chain couples TRBV7-8 to TRBJ2-7; D possibly corresponds to TRBD1 (5 bases). Trimming stripped 4 bases from V and 6 bases from J, with 25 bases between. CDR3 length: 17 amino acids. Germline V gene sequence: CDR1 SGHVS, CDR2 FQNEAQ. CDR3 DNA sequence: TGTGCCAGCAGCTCAATCTCACTTGGCTTCACAGGCCTCGAGCAGTACTTC. Protein sequence: CASSSISLGFTGLEQYF.

The J gene is TRBJ1-2, the V gene TRBV19; TRBD1 matches 10 bases. The CDR3 loop spans 15 amino acids. The J segment lost 7 bases and the V segment lost 3 bases, leaving 8 bases of the junction unmatched. Germline-derived CDR1 and CDR2 are LNHDA and SQIVND (reference sequence). The CDR3 spells CASSISDRGLGGYTF. The DNA of the CDR3 is TGTGCCAGTAGTATCTCCGACAGGGGGCTGGGTGGCTACACCTTC.

The chain employs TRBV5-6 and TRBJ2-7, with D perhaps matching TRBD2 (6 bases). V was cut by 3 bases and J by 2 bases, with 18 bases left in between. The CDR3 totals 16 residues. Germline values: CDR1 SGHDT, CDR2 YYEEEE. This CDR3 reads CASSSGWAGGAYEQYF. Written as DNA, the CDR3 is TGTGCCAGCAGCTCCGGTTGGGCCGGAGGGGCCTACGAGCAGTACTTC.

The genes are TRBV11-3 and TRBJ2-2, with D possibly being TRBD1 (5 bases). The V end was cut by 0 bases, the J end by 4 bases, with 6 bases between. Per the germline V gene, CDR1 is SGHNT and CDR2 is YENEEA. This CDR3 region has 14 residues. The CDR3 loop is CASSLDRGTGELFF. DNA of the CDR3: TGTGCCAGCAGCTTAGATAGGGGCACCGGGGAGCTGTTTTTT.

The chain carries TRBV5-1 and TRBJ1-2; D call uncertain. Germline CDR1 and CDR2: SGHRS and YFSETQ. Trimming took 7 bases from V and 0 from J, leaving 16 bases between them. The CDR3 contains 15 residues. The CDR3 spells CASGNGRTPNYGYTF. Here the CDR3 DNA reads TGCGCCAGCGGTAATGGCCGAACACCTAACTATGGCTACACCTTC. The full variable domain, rest sourced from reference TRBV5-1 and TRBJ1-2, is KAGVTQTPRYLIKTRGQQVTLSCSPISGHRSVSWYQQTPGQGLQFLFEYFSETQRNKGNFPGRFSGRQFSNSRSEMNVSTLELGDSALYLCASGNGRTPNYGYTFGSGTRLTVV.

V gene TRBV3-1 (or the pseudogene TRBV3-2) combines with J gene TRBJ1-2; maybe TRBD1 (5 bases). The germline gives CDR1 LGHDT, CDR2 YNNKEL (reference sequence). The V and J ends lost 4 bases and 2 bases respectively, with 11 bases between them. This CDR3 has 14 amino acids. In nucleotides, the CDR3 is TGTGCCAGCAGCCGGACAACACTAAACTATGGCTACACCTTC. Protein sequence: CASSRTTLNYGYTF.

V usage is TRBV29-1 and J usage is TRBJ2-7, with 7 bases fitting TRBD1. Germline V gene lookup returns CDR1 SQVTM and CDR2 ANQGSEA. J gave up 3 bases and V 6 bases, and 11 bases lay outside the gene matches. This CDR3 is 14 amino acids long. CDR3 DNA sequence: TGCAGCGTCTACAGGGACAGTCTAGGCTACGAGCAGTACTTC. Amino acid sequence: CSVYRDSLGYEQYF.

This chain links TRBV4-3 with TRBJ1-1, with D possibly TRBD1 on 5 matching bases. Germline CDR1 is LGHNA and CDR2 is YSLEER. The CDR3 loop spans 15 amino acids. V lost 0 bases and J lost 6, with 14 bases in between. The chain's CDR3 is CASSQDRRGFAEAFF. DNA of the CDR3: TGCGCCAGCAGCCAAGATAGGCGGGGCTTCGCTGAAGCTTTCTTT.

V is TRBV19 and J is TRBJ2-2, with 7 bases fitting TRBD2. The V and J ends lost 3 bases and 2 bases, in that order; junction bases with no gene match: 12. Germline V CDR1 and CDR2: LNHDA, SQIVND (reference sequence). This CDR3 region has 18 residues. The CDR3 DNA is TGTGCCAGTAGTATCGCATGGACTAGAGAACATAACACCGGGGAGCTGTTTTTT. It encodes CASSIAWTREHNTGELFF. Together with reference TRBV19 and TRBJ2-2, the CDR3 gives the full variable domain: DGGITQSPKYLFRKEGQNVTLSCEQNLNHDAMYWYRQDPGQGLRLIYYSQIVNDFQKGDIAEGYSVSREKKESFPLTVTSAQKNPTAFYLCASSIAWTREHNTGELFFGEGSRLTVL.

CDR3 bases: TGTGCCAGCAGTTACCCCTCTAGCGGGATAAGCTCCTACGAGCAGTACTTC. Translation: CASSYPSSGISSYEQYF. The chain recombines TRBV6-2 or TRBV6-3 with TRBJ2-7; 9 bases fit TRBD2. CDR3 length equals 17 residues. With V trimmed by 2 bases and J by 0 bases, 8 bases remained unmatched. Looked up from germline, CDR1 is MNHEY and CDR2 is SVGEGT.

This clone was seen once. The CDR3 sequence: CATSNGNTEAFF. The CDR3 DNA follows: TGTGCCACCAGCAACGGGAACACTGAAGCTTTCTTT. The V gene is TRBV15, the J gene TRBJ1-1; no definite D call. V was cut by 4 bases and J by 1 base, with 4 bases left in between. Germline V gives CDR1 LNHNV, CDR2 YYDKDF (reference sequence). The CDR3 loop spans 12 amino acids.

The rearrangement uses TRBV25-1 and TRBJ1-5; D may be TRBD1 (6 bases). The CDR3 is 14 residues long. The V gene's germline CDR1 is MGHDK and CDR2 SYGVNS. The V gene lost 3 bases and the J gene lost 3 bases, with 9 bases spanning the gap. The DNA for the CDR3 is TGTGCCAGCAGTGAGGACAGCTTCAATCAGCCCCAGCATTTT. This codes for CASSEDSFNQPQHF.

The V and J genes are TRBV11-3 and TRBJ2-3, with D tentatively TRBD2 (6 bases). Germline V lookup: CDR1 SGHNT, CDR2 YENEEA. The CDR3 runs to 18 residues. Trimming shortened V by 4 bases and J by 2 bases, and 22 bases separated the two germline ends. This CDR3 is CASSYPPRRGRHTDTQYF. CDR3 nucleotide sequence: TGTGCCAGCAGCTACCCCCCGAGGCGGGGAAGACACACAGATACGCAGTATTTT. Based on the CDR3 plus reference TRBV11-3 and TRBJ2-3, the full variable domain is EAGVVQSPRYKIIEKKQPVAFWCNPISGHNTLYWYLQNLGQGPELLIRYENEEAVDDSQLPKDRFSAERLKGVDSTLKIQPAELGDSAVYLCASSYPPRRGRHTDTQYFGPGTRLTVL.

The gene calls are TRBV28 and TRBJ2-3; no clear D gene. This CDR3 is 14 amino acids long. V lost 4 bases and J 2 bases, leaving 10 bases between the germline ends. Germline CDR1 reads MDHEN; CDR2 reads SYDVKM. The CDR3 DNA is TGTGCCAGCAGTTGGCACCATACCACAGATACGCAGTATTTT. This gives the protein CASSWHHTTDTQYF.